These 19 T cell receptor beta chains share one sample of origin, sequenced in a study of cytomegalovirus exposure and HLA in healthy donors. PCR employed 60 Vbeta and 13 Jbeta primers. Sequencing was performed with immunoSEQ multiplex PCR; in TCRdb, only in-frame clones are kept and a portion is missing. The table shows 150,000 to 200,000 clones, with 75% occurring only once. Sequences were obtained from PBMCs. These TCRs come from a man between 18 and 35 years old in good health and CMV-seropositive.

This clone was seen a handful of times. The genes are TRBV28 and TRBJ1-1, with 10 bases aligning to TRBD1. The CDR3 is 19 amino acids. Germline V CDR1 and CDR2: MDHEN, SYDVKM. V shed 3 bases and J 0 bases; nucleotides not matched to a gene: 13. The CDR3 DNA sequence: TGTGCCAGCAGTTTTCGACAGGGGGCGGGTAACGGGATGAACACTGAAGCTTTCTTT. Protein sequence: CASSFRQGAGNGMNTEAFF.

The chain links TRBV19 to TRBJ2-1; D call uncertain. The CDR3 contains 15 residues. V gave up 2 bases and J gave up 1 base, with 9 bases separating them. CDR1 is LNHDA, CDR2 SQIVND, per germline (reference sequence). The CDR3 sequence is CASSILQTSYNEQFF. The CDR3 nucleotides read TGTGCCAGTAGTATATTACAGACATCCTACAATGAGCAGTTCTTC.

This clone has only one observation. DNA for the CDR3: TGTGCCAGCACGGAGGTCACCGGGGAGCTGTTTTTT. Encoded protein: CASTEVTGELFF. The gene calls are TRBV7-2 and TRBJ2-2; a weak D match, TRBD2 (5 bases). This CDR3 has 12 residues. The V gene's germline CDR1 is SGHTA and CDR2 FQGNSA. Between the trimmed V and J ends, which lost 7 bases and 4 bases, there was a span of 7 bases.

This chain uses TRBV30 with TRBJ1-3; no clear D gene. Trimming took off 4 bases at V and 6 bases at J, with 28 bases between the two ends. Germline V gene sequence: CDR1 GTSNPN, CDR2 SVGIG (reference sequence). The CDR3 runs 18 residues. The CDR3 nucleotides are TGTGCCTGGACTCGGCTACACCCTACGGAAGAGGGCGAAAACACCATATATTTT. Its translation: CAWTRLHPTEEGENTIYF. The variable domain in full, with the rest retrieved from reference TRBV30 and TRBJ1-3, is SQTIHQWPATLVQPVGSPLSLECTVEGTSNPNLYWYRQAAGRGLQLLFYSVGIGQISSEVPQNLSASRPQDRQFILSSKKLLLSDSGFYLCAWTRLHPTEEGENTIYFGEGSWLTVV.

This chain links TRBV5-8 with TRBJ2-7, with TRBD1 identical over 7 bases. J lost 5 bases, V lost 7 bases, and 12 bases had no gene match. Germline CDR1 and CDR2: SGHTS and YDEGEE. The CDR3 covers 14 residues. DNA of the CDR3: TGTGCCAGCGGGAACATACAGGGGACCCACGAGCAGTACTTC. Residues: CASGNIQGTHEQYF.

This chain connects TRBV2 to TRBJ1-1; 10 bases map to TRBD1. The CDR3 loop spans 15 amino acids. The V segment lost 3 bases and the J segment 10 bases; nucleotides outside the gene matches: 11. Germline V gene sequence: CDR1 SNHLY, CDR2 FYNNEI. The CDR3 DNA reads as TGTGCCAGCAGTGACAGGACAGGGGGAATCTTAGGAGCTTTCTTT. This codes for CASSDRTGGILGAFF.

This clone was recorded a few times. The rearrangement uses TRBV30 and TRBJ2-7; D is unclear. The CDR3 spans 13 residues. Germline assignment: CDR1 GTSNPN and CDR2 SVGIG (reference sequence). The V end was cut by 0 bases, the J end by 2 bases, with 8 bases between. The CDR3 coding sequence is TGTGCCTGGAGTGTACAAGACACCTACGAGCAGTACTTC. It yields the protein CAWSVQDTYEQYF. The full variable domain, with the rest looked up from reference TRBV30 and TRBJ2-7, is SQTIHQWPATLVQPVGSPLSLECTVEGTSNPNLYWYRQAAGRGLQLLFYSVGIGQISSEVPQNLSASRPQDRQFILSSKKLLLSDSGFYLCAWSVQDTYEQYFGPGTRLTVT.

The J gene is TRBJ2-1, the V gene TRBV4-1; possibly TRBD2 for D (6 bases). This CDR3 has 16 amino acids. V was cut by 0 bases and J by 3 bases, with 12 bases left in between. In germline, CDR1 is MGHRA, CDR2 YSYEKL. The CDR3 here is CASSQDVGSSYNEQFF. The CDR3 region has the DNA TGCGCCAGCAGCCAAGACGTCGGGAGTAGCTACAATGAGCAGTTCTTC.

The J gene is TRBJ2-1, the V gene TRBV7-3; 8 positions match TRBD2. Germline V lookup: CDR1 SGHTA, CDR2 FQGTGA. CDR3 length: 14 residues. The V gene end was trimmed by 5 bases and the J gene end by 7 bases; junction bases not matched to a gene: 7. The CDR3 loop reads CASSPAGGGNEQFF. The DNA of the CDR3 is TGTGCCAGCAGCCCCGCGGGCGGGGGGAATGAGCAGTTCTTC.

The CDR3 DNA reads as TGTGCCATCAGTGAACTAGCGGGATTCCTTCCCTACGAGCAGTACTTC. This gives the protein CAISELAGFLPYEQYF. The V and J genes are TRBV10-3 and TRBJ2-7; 10 bases align to TRBD2. V lost 3 bases, J lost 2 bases, and 7 bases stayed unmatched. The germline gives CDR1 ENHRY, CDR2 SYGVKD. The CDR3 runs 16 residues.

The gene calls are TRBV2 and TRBJ2-5; the match to TRBD2 covers 9 bases. The ends lost 4 bases at V and 5 bases at J; junction bases unmatched: 14. The CDR3 runs to 17 residues. Germline CDR1 reads SNHLY; CDR2 reads FYNNEI. The CDR3 DNA follows: TGTGCCAGCAGTGGGAGGGCGGGAGGGCCCTATGTTGAGACCCAGTACTTC. The encoded protein is CASSGRAGGPYVETQYF.

This clone has only a few counts. The chain joins TRBV11-2 to TRBJ1-4; 8 bases agree with TRBD1. CDR3 length equals 15 residues. J gave up 10 bases and V 5 bases, and 12 bases lay outside the gene matches. The germline gives CDR1 SGHAT, CDR2 FQNNGV. CDR3 residues: CASSLRGQGARKLFF. CDR3 in DNA: TGTGCCAGCAGCCTCCGCGGTCAGGGGGCGCGAAAACTGTTTTTT.

There are a few counts of this clone. This chain uses TRBV4-2 with TRBJ2-1; 7 bases are shared with TRBD1. J was trimmed by 10 bases and V by 0 bases; bases with no gene match: 6. CDR3 size: 14 residues. Germline values: CDR1 LGHNA, CDR2 YNFKEQ. Here the CDR3 reads CASSQDPDRREQFF. DNA for the CDR3: TGTGCCAGCAGCCAAGACCCGGACAGGCGGGAGCAGTTCTTC.

V is TRBV28 and J is TRBJ1-2; 9 nucleotides match TRBD1. The CDR3 extends over 15 amino acids. Germline CDR1 is MDHEN and CDR2 is SYDVKM. J gave up 4 bases and V 3 bases, and 6 bases lay outside the gene matches. CDR3 sequence: CASSLGTGITYGYTF. The CDR3 DNA reads as TGTGCCAGCAGTTTGGGGACAGGGATAACCTATGGCTACACCTTC.

The chain joins TRBV10-1 to TRBJ2-7; D might be TRBD2 (5 bases). V shed 3 bases and J shed 3 bases, with 12 bases lying between them. This CDR3 spans 14 amino acids. The germline V gene has CDR1 WNHNN and CDR2 SYGVQD (reference sequence). Here the CDR3 reads CASSDGGHDYEQYF. CDR3 coding DNA: TGCGCCAGCAGTGATGGAGGCCACGACTACGAGCAGTACTTC.

This rearrangement joins TRBV28 to TRBJ1-4, with D tentatively TRBD1 (6 bases). Trimming shortened V by 7 bases and J by 7 bases, and 16 bases separated the two germline ends. Per germline, CDR1 MDHEN and CDR2 SYDVKM. The CDR3 is made up of 14 amino acids. Written as DNA, the CDR3 is TGTGCCAGCAAGACTGTTAAGGGGGTTGAAAAACTGTTTTTT. The encoded protein is CASKTVKGVEKLFF.

The J gene is TRBJ2-3, the V gene TRBV5-6; tentatively, D is TRBD2 (7 bases). The CDR3 contains 18 residues. Germline CDR1 SGHDT, CDR2 YYEEEE. The V end was cut by 4 bases, the J end by 4 bases, with 25 bases between. The CDR3 loop is CASSAGAVRGRAPDTQYF. The CDR3 nucleotides are TGTGCCAGCAGCGCGGGGGCCGTTAGGGGGAGGGCCCCAGATACGCAGTATTTT. The entire variable domain, with the rest obtained from reference TRBV5-6 and TRBJ2-3, is as follows: DAGVTQSPTHLIKTRGQQVTLRCSPKSGHDTVSWYQQALGQGPQFIFQYYEEEERQRGNFPDRFSGHQFPNYSSELNVNALLLGDSALYLCASSAGAVRGRAPDTQYFGPGTRLTVL.

V usage is TRBV30 and J usage is TRBJ2-7; D is unresolved. In germline, CDR1 is GTSNPN, CDR2 SVGIG (reference sequence). The CDR3 runs 14 residues. V gave up 0 bases and J gave up 3 bases, with 12 bases separating them. The CDR3 loop is CAWSVINSHYEQYF. The CDR3 nucleotides read TGTGCCTGGAGTGTAATAAACAGTCACTACGAGCAGTACTTC. Full variable domain (remainder filled in from reference TRBV30 and TRBJ2-7): SQTIHQWPATLVQPVGSPLSLECTVEGTSNPNLYWYRQAAGRGLQLLFYSVGIGQISSEVPQNLSASRPQDRQFILSSKKLLLSDSGFYLCAWSVINSHYEQYFGPGTRLTVT.

The V call is TRBV19, the J call TRBJ1-4; D might be TRBD1 (5 bases). The CDR3 has 14 amino acids. Germline V gene sequence: CDR1 LNHDA, CDR2 SQIVND (reference sequence). V lost 5 bases and J lost 1, with 8 bases in between. In nucleotides, the CDR3 is TGTGCCAGTAGTGCAACAGGAACTAATGAAAAACTGTTTTTT. This encodes CASSATGTNEKLFF.